The 16 T cell receptor beta chains below were found in one sample sequenced in a study of T-cell memory formation after mild COVID-19. TCRdb re-derived calls from the 5' RACE reads in MiXCR, one entry per CDR3 protein. The data show roughly 300,000 distinct CDR3 sequences, roughly 8.2% seen once. The sequencing sample was made of PBMCs or a T cell subset sorted from them (not recorded which). All receptors come from a man younger than 35 who had mild COVID-19 (a few samples of this study predate the infection). Cell type and time point are not known.

The sample holds many counts of this clonotype. J is TRBJ1-2 and V is TRBV7-2; 7 bases match TRBD1. The CDR3 has 14 residues. V was pared by 6 bases and J by 4 bases, with 8 bases of the junction left unmatched. The germline V gene encodes CDR1 SGHTA and CDR2 FQGNSA. DNA of the CDR3: TGTGCCAGCAGACTCGTCAGGGGGGCCTATGGCTACACCTTC. As protein: CASRLVRGAYGYTF.

This clonotype has at least ten counts. A much larger clone differs from this one at a single base, so this may be a read error. The chain recombines TRBV7-2 with TRBJ2-1, with 8 bases identical to TRBD2. This CDR3 comprises 16 residues. CDR1 and CDR2 from the germline V gene are SGHTA and FQGNSA. The CDR3 loop reads CASSAGRVESYNEQLF. In nucleotides, the CDR3 is TGTGCCAGCAGCGCCGGGAGGGTCGAATCCTACAATGAGCAGCTCTTC.

This clonotype showed up just a few times. The genes are TRBV10-1 and TRBJ2-3, with 8 bases identical to TRBD2. CDR1 and CDR2 (germline): WNHNN, SYGVQD (reference sequence). J gave up 0 bases and V 8 bases, and 4 bases lay outside the gene matches. The CDR3 is 14 residues long. CDR3 region: CASSAGGSTDTQYF. The CDR3 bases are TGCGCCAGCTCCGCGGGGGGAAGCACAGATACGCAGTATTTT.

This chain connects TRBV4-3 to TRBJ2-1, with D unresolved. Trimming removed 0 bases at V and 10 bases at J, with 7 bases between. Germline values: CDR1 LGHNA, CDR2 YSLEER. This CDR3 region has 12 residues. In nucleotides, the CDR3 is TGCGCCAGCAGCCAAGATCGAATAGAGCAGTTCTTC. Its translation is CASSQDRIEQFF.

The rearrangement joins TRBV28 to TRBJ1-4, with D possibly matching TRBD1 (6 bases). Looked up from germline, CDR1 is MDHEN and CDR2 is SYDVKM. V gave up 5 bases and J gave up 4 bases, with 11 bases separating them. This CDR3 spans 14 amino acids. The CDR3 reads CASSAGTSNEKLFF. CDR3 sequence (DNA): TGTGCCAGCAGTGCCGGGACAAGTAATGAAAAACTGTTTTTT.

This chain uses TRBV7-9 with TRBJ2-7; D not resolved. Germline CDR1 is SEHNR and CDR2 is FQNEAQ (reference sequence). This CDR3 has 15 residues. Trimming pared 1 base from V and 3 bases from J, leaving 13 bases between. In DNA, the CDR3 is TGTGCCAGCAGCTTAGGAGGTGTCTCAAGCTACGAGCAGTACTTC. Residues: CASSLGGVSSYEQYF.

This rearrangement joins TRBV5-5 to TRBJ2-7, with D possibly being TRBD2 (5 bases). Germline values: CDR1 SGHKS, CDR2 YYEKEE (reference sequence). With 8 bases removed from V and 6 bases from J, the gap between germline ends came to 18 bases. This CDR3 comprises 13 residues. The CDR3 spells CASGGSTWAEQYF. The DNA for the CDR3 is TGTGCCAGTGGAGGCTCCACCTGGGCCGAGCAGTACTTC.

This clonotype was picked up a small number of times. The chain has TRBV5-5 and TRBJ2-7, with 15 bases aligning to TRBD2. From germline, CDR1 is SGHKS and CDR2 YYEKEE (reference sequence). V was pared by 4 bases and J by 0 bases, with 8 bases of the junction left unmatched. The CDR3 loop spans 18 amino acids. CDR3 loop: CASSVGLAGGQLSYEQYF. The CDR3 DNA reads as TGTGCCAGCAGCGTGGGACTAGCGGGGGGTCAGCTCTCCTACGAGCAGTACTTC.

The V call is TRBV5-1, the J call TRBJ1-6; TRBD1 matches at 7 bases. V dropped 2 bases and J dropped 6; count of bases not matched to a gene: 2. This CDR3 contains 14 residues. The germline V gene has CDR1 SGHRS and CDR2 YFSETQ. The CDR3 protein is CASSFRGGNSPLHF. The CDR3 DNA sequence: TGCGCCAGCAGCTTCAGGGGGGGTAATTCACCCCTCCACTTT.

Remarks on this clonotype: A much larger clone differs by one base, so this may be a read error. The J gene is TRBJ2-2, the V gene TRBV7-6; D may be TRBD1 or TRBD2 (6 bases each). The CDR3 length is 15 residues. Germline CDR1 SGHVS, CDR2 FNYEAQ. Trimming removed 3 bases at V and 7 bases at J, with 15 bases between. This chain's CDR3 is CASSLSIGGLGELFF. The CDR3 nucleotides are TGTGCCAGCAGCTTGTCTATCGGGGGCCTCGGGGAGCTGTTTTTT.

The table lists this clonotype with a few counts. The J gene is TRBJ2-1, the V gene TRBV7-9; D is ambiguous. The germline V gene has CDR1 SEHNR and CDR2 FQNEAQ (reference sequence). CDR3 length: 14 residues. V lost 1 base and J lost 7, with 11 bases in between. The DNA for the CDR3 is TGTGCCAGCAGCTTAGTAAGCAGTTTTAATGAGCAGTTCTTC. It is translated as CASSLVSSFNEQFF.

The rearrangement joins TRBV7-2 to TRBJ2-7; D assignment may be TRBD1 or TRBD2 (5 bases each). Germline loops: CDR1 SGHTA, CDR2 FQGNSA. V dropped 2 bases and J dropped 2 bases, with 10 bases sitting between them. The CDR3 has 14 amino acids. The CDR3 DNA reads TGTGCCAGCAGCTTATTTCAGGGAGCCTACGAGCAGTACGTC. Translated: CASSLFQGAYEQYV.

This chain uses TRBV5-1 with TRBJ2-3; D is unresolved. The CDR3 is 15 amino acids. Per the germline V gene, CDR1 is SGHRS and CDR2 is YFSETQ. V dropped 0 bases and J dropped 2 bases, with 10 bases sitting between them. For the CDR3, the DNA is TGCGCCAGCAGCTTGGGTTTGCGACCCACAGATACGCAGTATTTT. Amino acids: CASSLGLRPTDTQYF.

The V and J genes are TRBV4-3 and TRBJ2-5, with D possibly being TRBD1 (6 bases). V was trimmed by 0 bases and J by 5 bases, leaving 22 bases between them. The CDR3 runs to 18 residues. In germline, CDR1 is LGHNA, CDR2 YSLEER. CDR3 residues: CASSQDPPPRGHGETQYF. In DNA, the CDR3 is TGCGCCAGCAGCCAAGATCCCCCCCCCAGGGGCCACGGGGAGACCCAGTACTTC.

This clonotype was seen more than once but under ten times. The CDR3, as DNA: TGTGCCAGCAGGGTAGAGGCAGGCTCCTACGAGCAGTACTTC. Residues: CASRVEAGSYEQYF. The chain combines TRBV21-1 with TRBJ2-7. TRBV21-1 has pseudogene status. This CDR3 comprises 14 residues.

There are many counts of this clonotype. This rearrangement joins TRBV7-6 to TRBJ2-5; tentatively, D is TRBD2 (6 bases). This CDR3 spans 15 amino acids. The V gene's germline CDR1 is SGHVS and CDR2 FNYEAQ. The V end was cut by 4 bases, the J end by 5 bases, with 17 bases between. CDR3 region: CASSWGGTQTETQYF. CDR3 nucleotides: TGTGCCAGCAGCTGGGGCGGGACCCAAACGGAGACCCAGTACTTC.